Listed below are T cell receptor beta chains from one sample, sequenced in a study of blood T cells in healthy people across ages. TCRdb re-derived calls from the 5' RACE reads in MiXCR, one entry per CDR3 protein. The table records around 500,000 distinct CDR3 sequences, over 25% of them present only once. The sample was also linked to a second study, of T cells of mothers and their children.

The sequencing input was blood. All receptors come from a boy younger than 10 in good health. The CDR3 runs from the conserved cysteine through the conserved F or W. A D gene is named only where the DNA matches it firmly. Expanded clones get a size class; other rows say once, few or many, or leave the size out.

DNA: TGCAGTGCCCGGGGGGGGATAGGCGAGCAGTACTTC
CDR3: CSARGGIGEQYF
size: few
D: TRBD2
J: TRBJ2-7
V: TRBV20-1

DNA: TGTGCCAGCACCTACAGTAGCGGAGACCTGAAGGAGACCCAGTACTTC
CDR3: CASTYSSGDLKETQYF
size: -
D: -
J: TRBJ2-5
V: TRBV6-5

DNA: TGTGCCAGCAGCACCCGTAGGGACAGCACAGATACGCAGTATTTT
CDR3: CASSTRRDSTDTQYF
size: -
D: -
J: TRBJ2-3
V: TRBV9

DNA: TGTGCCAGCAAATGGCAGGGCTATGGCTACACCTTC
CDR3: CASKWQGYGYTF
size: -
D: -
J: TRBJ1-2
V: TRBV12-3/TRBV12-4

DNA: TGCGCCAGCAGCTTTCGGTCTAGCGGGGGGGTTGAGCAGTTCTTC
CDR3: CASSFRSSGGVEQFF
size: once
D: TRBD2
J: TRBJ2-1
V: TRBV4-1

DNA: TGTGCCAGCAGTGATAGGGCGTCGGGCTCCTACAATGAGCAGTTCTTC
CDR3: CASSDRASGSYNEQFF
size: -
D: -
J: TRBJ2-1
V: TRBV12-3/TRBV12-4

DNA: TGTGCCAGCAGTACCAGGACAAGGGGGAGGACTGAAGCTTTCTTT
CDR3: CASSTRTRGRTEAFF
size: few
D: -
J: TRBJ1-1
V: TRBV25-1

DNA: TGCAGTGCTAGCCACCACCAAGGGGGTACGGAGACCCAGTACTTC
CDR3: CSASHHQGGTETQYF
size: -
D: -
J: TRBJ2-5
V: TRBV20-1

DNA: TGCGCCAGCAGCCTCCCTCGACTAGCGGGGCCCTTCTACGAGCAGTACTTC
CDR3: CASSLPRLAGPFYEQYF
size: -
D: TRBD2
J: TRBJ2-7
V: TRBV5-1

DNA: TGCAGTGCTAGAAAACCAGAGGCGGATACCGGGGAGCTGTTTTTT
CDR3: CSARKPEADTGELFF
size: -
D: -
J: TRBJ2-2
V: TRBV20-1

DNA: TGTGCCAGCAGCCAGGATCCTTGGACAGTCTCGTTCTATGGCTACACCTTC
CDR3: CASSQDPWTVSFYGYTF
size: few
D: -
J: TRBJ1-2
V: TRBV3-1

DNA: TGTGCCAGCAGCGCGAAGGGGGCTAATGAAAAACTGTTTTTT
CDR3: CASSAKGANEKLFF
size: many
D: -
J: TRBJ1-4
V: TRBV9

DNA: TGCGCCAGCAGCATGAGCGGGGGAAGTTACGAGCAGTACTTC
CDR3: CASSMSGGSYEQYF
size: few
D: TRBD2
J: TRBJ2-7
V: TRBV5-1

DNA: TGTGCCAGCAGCGATAGAGGGTTCGTAGGAAACATTCAGTACTTC
CDR3: CASSDRGFVGNIQYF
size: few
D: -
J: TRBJ2-4
V: TRBV3-1

DNA: TGCAGCGTTGAACGAGGATCCGGGACCGAGCAGTACTTC
CDR3: CSVERGSGTEQYF
size: -
D: -
J: TRBJ2-7
V: TRBV29-1

DNA: TGCAGTGCTAGGGATGGCGGCGCGGGGGGTCCCCCAGCCTACAATGAGCAGTTCTTC
CDR3: CSARDGGAGGPPAYNEQFF
size: -
D: TRBD2
J: TRBJ2-1
V: TRBV20-1

DNA: TGCAGCGTTGCGGGGAGATACACTGAAGCTTTCTTT
CDR3: CSVAGRYTEAFF
size: -
D: -
J: TRBJ1-1
V: TRBV29-1

DNA: TGCATCATACCCGGGTTCTATGGCTACACCTTC
CDR3: CIIPGFYGYTF
size: -
D: -
J: TRBJ1-2
V: TRBV20-1

DNA: TGTGCCCCCAGCAGCCGACGGGACAATCAGCCCCAGCATTTT
CDR3: CAPSSRRDNQPQHF
size: -
D: -
J: TRBJ1-5
V: TRBV15

DNA: TGTGCCAGCAGTCCCCGAGTCACACGATTACTTAGCAATCAGCCCCAGCATTTT
CDR3: CASSPRVTRLLSNQPQHF
size: few
D: -
J: TRBJ1-5
V: TRBV27

DNA: TGTGCCACCCAAGGCGGGTATAATTCACCCCTCCACTTT
CDR3: CATQGGYNSPLHF
size: few
D: -
J: TRBJ1-6
V: TRBV24-1

DNA: TGTGCCAGCAGCCAAGATGTAAGGGGAAAACTGTTTTTT
CDR3: CASSQDVRGKLFF
size: -
D: -
J: TRBJ1-4
V: TRBV14

DNA: TGCGCCATCAGGACAGGAGAGGGCACAGATACGCAGTATTTT
CDR3: CAIRTGEGTDTQYF
size: few
D: TRBD1
J: TRBJ2-3
V: TRBV10-2

DNA: TGTGCCAGCAGCCAAGGGATACTACTATCCTACGAGCAGTACTTC
CDR3: CASSQGILLSYEQYF
size: -
D: -
J: TRBJ2-7
V: TRBV3-1

DNA: TGTGCCATCAGTGAGTCTACAGGGTATGGCTACACCTTC
CDR3: CAISESTGYGYTF
size: -
D: -
J: TRBJ1-2
V: TRBV10-3

DNA: TGTGCCAGCAGCTTATCCTTCCAAGAGACCCAGTACTTC
CDR3: CASSLSFQETQYF
size: -
D: -
J: TRBJ2-5
V: TRBV3-1

DNA: TGTGCCAGCAGGGTTACGGGGGGGACCTACGAGCAGTACTTC
CDR3: CASRVTGGTYEQYF
size: -
D: TRBD2
J: TRBJ2-7
V: TRBV2

DNA: TGCGCCAGCAGCTGGTTGGACGGGACTAGCACAGATACGCAGTATTTT
CDR3: CASSWLDGTSTDTQYF
size: -
D: -
J: TRBJ2-3
V: TRBV5-1

DNA: TGCGCCAGCAGCTTAGTTCCCCCGAGCGGGAGCTCCTACGAGCAGTACTTC
CDR3: CASSLVPPSGSSYEQYF
size: -
D: TRBD2
J: TRBJ2-7
V: TRBV7-9

DNA: TGTGCCAGCACTCGTTTTGCGAATAGCAATCAGCCCCAGCATTTT
CDR3: CASTRFANSNQPQHF
size: few
D: -
J: TRBJ1-5
V: TRBV27

DNA: TGTGCCAGCGGGGGACAGGTGGGCGAGCAGTACTTC
CDR3: CASGGQVGEQYF
size: few
D: TRBD1
J: TRBJ2-7
V: TRBV6-5

DNA: TGCAGCGTGAAAGTAGGGGGCGATGAAAAACTGTTTTTT
CDR3: CSVKVGGDEKLFF
size: -
D: TRBD1
J: TRBJ1-4
V: TRBV29-1

DNA: TGCAGTGCTAGCGGACAGGGGATGAACACTGAAGCTTTCTTT
CDR3: CSASGQGMNTEAFF
size: -
D: TRBD1
J: TRBJ1-1
V: TRBV20-1

DNA: TGTGCCAGCAGCCAAGATGGGACAGGGGGCTATGGCTACACCTTC
CDR3: CASSQDGTGGYGYTF
size: many
D: TRBD1
J: TRBJ1-2
V: TRBV14

DNA: TGTGCCAGCAGCCCGGGACGGGCCATATATTTT
CDR3: CASSPGRAIYF
size: few
D: -
J: TRBJ1-3
V: TRBV7-2

DNA: TGCGCCAGCAGCCAAGGCTACAGGGATCGAGAGACCCAGTACTTC
CDR3: CASSQGYRDRETQYF
size: few
D: -
J: TRBJ2-5
V: TRBV4-3

DNA: TGCAGTGCCCCCCGGGCAGGGAACACTGAAGCTTTCTTT
CDR3: CSAPRAGNTEAFF
size: -
D: -
J: TRBJ1-1
V: TRBV20-1

DNA: TGTGCCACCAGTGCTCCAGAGACCCAGTACTTC
CDR3: CATSAPETQYF
size: many
D: -
J: TRBJ2-5
V: TRBV24-1

DNA: TGTGCCAGCAGCTTAAGTCGAAGGGGCAATCAGCCCCAGCATTTT
CDR3: CASSLSRRGNQPQHF
size: -
D: -
J: TRBJ1-5
V: TRBV7-8

DNA: TGTGCCAGCAGTTACAGTAGACTAGCGGGAAACTACGAGCAGTACTTC
CDR3: CASSYSRLAGNYEQYF
size: few
D: TRBD2
J: TRBJ2-7
V: TRBV6-5

DNA: TGTGCCAGCAGTGGACAGGGACTGAACACTGAAGCTTTCTTT
CDR3: CASSGQGLNTEAFF
size: few
D: TRBD1
J: TRBJ1-1
V: TRBV12-3/TRBV12-4

DNA: TGCGCCAGCAGCCAAGGCCCCTTGGGGACAGATACGCAGTATTTT
CDR3: CASSQGPLGTDTQYF
size: few
D: -
J: TRBJ2-3
V: TRBV4-3

DNA: TGTGCCAGCAGCGTAGCGCCGGTTTCTGGCTACACCTTC
CDR3: CASSVAPVSGYTF
size: -
D: -
J: TRBJ1-2
V: TRBV9

DNA: TGTGCCAGCAGTTTCGGCAACACCAGGGCTTTCTTT
CDR3: CASSFGNTRAFF
size: -
D: -
J: TRBJ1-1
V: TRBV12-3/TRBV12-4

DNA: TGTGCCAGCAGTTTGGGTTCCGAGCAGTACTTC
CDR3: CASSLGSEQYF
size: many
D: -
J: TRBJ2-7
V: TRBV28

DNA: TGTGCCAGCAGCTTAACTGGCGGGGGAGGATCACCCCTCCACTTT
CDR3: CASSLTGGGGSPLHF
size: -
D: -
J: TRBJ1-6
V: TRBV7-3

DNA: TGTGCCAGCAGGGGACTAGCCAGGAGGCCCTCCTACAATGAGCAGTTCTTC
CDR3: CASRGLARRPSYNEQFF
size: -
D: TRBD2
J: TRBJ2-1
V: TRBV6-1